This TCR beta chain was retrieved from a study of tumor-infiltrating lymphocytes in primary liver carcinoma (dated by TCRdb to 2015 to 2018). For context, the study as a whole: The five patients, three men and two women aged 30 to 69 years, had hepatocellular carcinoma (four) or combined HCC and intrahepatic cholangiocarcinoma (one). The tumors of the five patients were staged as T1-T3 N0M0, with maximum diameters ranging from roughly 4 to 10 cm. The study combined TCRbeta repertoire sequencing, expression microarrays and whole-exome sequencing across five regions of each liver tumor, with adjacent normal tissue and blood. To link TCRbeta repertoire diversity with the local molecular phenotype, the approximately 24 tumor region samples were profiled using Agilent mRNA microarrays. Reproducibility between technical replicate repertoires was high, with correlation coefficients above 0.95 and mean shared-clone rates roughly 0.86. Roughly 3.65 to 8 million productive TCRbeta reads were obtained per sample, and no significant difference in read depth was found between tissue types. A total of about 35 specimens from 5 patients went through TCRbeta repertoire sequencing, namely 25 tumor regions, 5 adjacent noncancerous liver tissues and 5 peripheral blood samples.

Without any cell sorting, total RNA and DNA were extracted together from about 19-30 mg of bulk tissue using the AllPrep DNA/RNA mini kit. Between late 2015 and March 2016, a handful of patients in China with histopathologically diagnosed primary liver carcinoma had surgical resection. At the time of sampling, the patients were treatment-naive and had chronic HBV infection. Each tumor was sampled at five spatially separated regions: the superior, inferior, left-lateral and right-lateral poles and the tumor centre. More than 85% viable tumor cells were found by histology in every tumor sample. Fresh tumor and adjacent tissue pieces were bisected; one half was stored in RNAlater at -80°C, the other sent for histology. Starting from approximately 500 ng total RNA, TCRbeta-specific cDNA was produced by reverse transcription with a constant-region primer and ProtoScript II reverse transcriptase. Three nested multiplex PCR rounds, following a slightly modified ARM-PCR procedure, were used to build the TCRbeta libraries. The first two PCR rounds used multiplex TRBV1-TRBV30 forward primers with a Cbeta reverse primer, each for 10 to 11 cycles. A final 25-cycle PCR with Deep VentR polymerase added sample barcodes and Illumina adapters. Before sequencing, amplicons of 200-500 bp were gel-purified using a QIAquick gel extraction kit. An Illumina HiSeq 2500 was used to sequence the TCRbeta amplicons, generating 250-bp paired-end reads. Under the source paper's analysis protocol: Trimmomatic v0.33 was used to quality-trim the reads, and FLASH v1.2.11 was used to merge paired reads so that full CDR3 sequences could be recovered. V, D and J germline segments were assigned to the rearranged TCRbeta sequences by MiGEC v1.2.1b. Clonotype statistics, along with Shannon-Wiener diversity indices, were calculated using VDJtools v1.0.0. Except for diversity analysis, only each sample's 250 most abundant clonotypes were used in subsequent analyses to reduce sampling bias. Using fastp at Q25 and MiXCR, TCRdb reprocessed the public reads and kept productive beta chains. Rows matching on CDR3 protein sequence are summarized as one entry with the most common DNA and genes. TCRdb's processing, not the authors', yielded these V and J calls. The table for this sample lists 150,000 to 200,000 distinct CDR3 sequences; approximately 80% of them were counted only once. Around a sixth of the sample belongs to the ten largest clones.

With regard to this clonotype: Its antigen target is currently unknown. Base qualities are not provided; no much larger clone lies one nucleotide away.

Overall study outcomes, separate from this receptor: The top 250 clones accounted for a significantly greater share of the repertoire in tumors than in blood (p = 0.039). Because the samples were bulk and unsorted, CD4+ and CD8+ T cell repertoires could not be compared. The study included only five patients, and the authors note findings should be validated in a larger study. Only about 8-25% of top clones were found in all five regions of a tumor, suggesting spatial heterogeneity of tumor-infiltrating T cells. Pairs of tumor regions showed greater repertoire overlap (mean roughly 35%) than tumor-adjacent pairs (about 17%) or tumor-blood pairs (approximately 15%), which is consistent with antigen-driven expansion. Because sequencing covered only the TCR beta chain and unpaired alpha chains were not captured, true repertoire diversity is likely underestimated.

V and J are trimmed by 4 bases and 3 bases, and the gene matches miss 12 bases of the junction. The germline V gene yields MNHNS for CDR1 and SASEGT for CDR2. From cysteine to phenylalanine, the CDR3 is 19 amino acids long. Of all the DNA, just the CDR3 is kept, 57 bases in frame from base 1. Specimen: tumor tissue from primary liver carcinoma. This receptor was identified in a man between 40 and 49 years old with primary liver carcinoma and hepatitis B virus infection. This sequence uses TRBV6-1 and TRBJ2-6; 10 bases in the junction line up with TRBD1. The DNA sequence is TGTGCCAGCAGTGCACAGTGGGACAGGGGAGTAGGTGGGGCCAACGTCCTGACTTTC. It translates to CASSAQWDRGVGGANVLTF.